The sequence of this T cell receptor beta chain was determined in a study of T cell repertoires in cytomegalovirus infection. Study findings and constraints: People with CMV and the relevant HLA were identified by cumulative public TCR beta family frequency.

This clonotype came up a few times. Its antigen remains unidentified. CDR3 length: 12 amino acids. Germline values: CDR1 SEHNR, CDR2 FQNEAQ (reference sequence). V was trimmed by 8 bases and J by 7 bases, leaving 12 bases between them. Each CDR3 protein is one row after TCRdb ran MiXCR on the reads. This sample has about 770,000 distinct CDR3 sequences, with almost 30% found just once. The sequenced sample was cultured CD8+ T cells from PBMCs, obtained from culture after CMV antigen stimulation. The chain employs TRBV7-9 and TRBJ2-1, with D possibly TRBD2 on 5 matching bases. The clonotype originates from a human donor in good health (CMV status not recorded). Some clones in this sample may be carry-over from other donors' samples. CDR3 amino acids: CASPGRGNEQFF. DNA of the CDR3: TGTGCCAGCCCCGGTCGGGGAAATGAGCAGTTCTTC.